This T cell receptor (beta chain) was profiled in a study of blood T cell repertoires in COVID-19. Method: immunoSEQ multiplex PCR; TCRdb's copy keeps in-frame clones and lacks some. This sample has 97,000 or so clones, with approximately 86% found just once. CDR3 length equals 14 residues. The V gene lost 2 bases and the J gene lost 6 bases, with 10 bases spanning the gap. CDR1 SGHTA and CDR2 FQGNSA come from the germline V gene. The clonotype was recovered from a man in his fifties with active or convalescent COVID-19. The sequencing sample was made of peripheral blood. The chain links TRBV7-2 to TRBJ2-2, with D maybe TRBD2 (7 bases). The CDR3 is CASSLRGGSGELFF. CDR3 in DNA: TGTGCCAGCAGCTTAAGGGGGGGGTCCGGGGAGCTGTTTTTT.